The 12 T cell receptor beta chains below all came from one sample that was sequenced in a study of shared clonotypes between healthy human individuals. Assay used: immunoSEQ multiplex PCR; TCRdb lists only in-frame clones, some missing. The table records 2 million to 3 million clones, over 85% of them present only once. The specimen was naive CD4+ T cells sorted from blood. Subset denoted: CD45RA+ positively selected. The receptors were gathered from a man aged 18 to 29 in good health.

This chain uses TRBV6-6 with TRBJ1-2, with D possibly being TRBD1 (5 bases). Germline-derived CDR1 and CDR2 are MNHNY and SVGAGI (reference sequence). The CDR3 loop spans 16 amino acids. Trimming stripped 0 bases from V and 2 bases from J, with 13 bases between. This chain's CDR3 is CASSYSIPGANYGYTF. In nucleotides, the CDR3 is TGTGCCAGCAGTTACTCGATCCCCGGGGCCAACTATGGCTACACCTTC.

The chain uses TRBV7-2 and TRBJ1-4; D is unclear. Germline V gene data show CDR1 as SGHTA and CDR2 as FQGNSA. V lost 0 bases and J 3 bases, leaving 2 bases between the germline ends. CDR3 length: 13 residues. CDR3: CASSLAPNEKLFF. CDR3 nucleotides: TGTGCCAGCAGCTTAGCTCCTAATGAAAAACTGTTTTTT.

This clone has a handful of counts. The chain is built from TRBV19 and TRBJ1-1, with D uncertain. V lost 3 bases to trimming and J lost 10 bases, with 15 bases between them. The CDR3 is made up of 13 amino acids. Germline assignment: CDR1 LNHDA and CDR2 SQIVND (reference sequence). In nucleotides, the CDR3 is TGTGCCAGTAGTATCATCGGGTCCGTCGGAGCTTTCTTT. Its translation is CASSIIGSVGAFF.

The chain has TRBV30 and TRBJ1-4, with TRBD1 as a possible D gene (5 bases). Germline assignment: CDR1 GTSNPN and CDR2 SVGIG (reference sequence). This CDR3 contains 12 residues. Trimming shortened V by 1 base and J by 8 bases, and 8 bases separated the two germline ends. CDR3 residues: CAWSEGAEKLFF. DNA for the CDR3: TGTGCCTGGAGTGAAGGGGCAGAAAAACTGTTTTTT.

This chain joins TRBV5-1 and TRBJ2-2, with 7 bases aligning to TRBD2. The V gene end was trimmed by 4 bases and the J gene end by 5 bases; junction bases not matched to a gene: 8. CDR1 and CDR2 (germline): SGHRS, YFSETQ. There are 15 residues in the CDR3. The CDR3 spells CASSQTGGGTGELFF. Here the CDR3 DNA reads TGCGCCAGCAGCCAGACGGGCGGGGGAACCGGGGAGCTGTTTTTT. The variable domain in full, with the rest retrieved from reference TRBV5-1 and TRBJ2-2, is KAGVTQTPRYLIKTRGQQVTLSCSPISGHRSVSWYQQTPGQGLQFLFEYFSETQRNKGNFPGRFSGRQFSNSRSEMNVSTLELGDSALYLCASSQTGGGTGELFFGEGSRLTVL.

This chain connects TRBV2 to TRBJ1-5, with TRBD1 identical over 11 bases. The length of the CDR3 is 14 residues. V dropped 6 bases and J dropped 7; count of bases not matched to a gene: 5. Per the germline V gene, CDR1 is SNHLY and CDR2 is FYNNEI. The CDR3 coding sequence is TGTGCCAGCAGGGGACAGGGGGACAGGCAGCCCCAGCATTTT. Translating it yields CASRGQGDRQPQHF.

The V and J genes are TRBV4-3 and TRBJ1-2; D uncertain. CDR3 length equals 15 residues. The germline CDR1 and CDR2 sequences are LGHNA and YSLEER. The germline V and J ends were trimmed by 0 bases and 13 bases, with 21 bases remaining between them. CDR3: CASSQESFPGVFGTF. DNA of the CDR3: TGCGCCAGCAGCCAAGAATCCTTTCCAGGAGTCTTCGGCACCTTC.

The chain uses TRBV10-1 and TRBJ1-3; maybe TRBD1 (5 bases). The V gene lost 6 bases and the J gene lost 2 bases, with 14 bases spanning the gap. The V gene's germline CDR1 is WNHNN and CDR2 SYGVQD (reference sequence). This CDR3 is built from 15 residues. The CDR3 reads CASSLNDSPGNTIYF. The CDR3 DNA is TGCGCCAGCAGCCTAAACGACAGTCCTGGAAACACCATATATTTT.

This clone was counted a few times. The gene calls are TRBV25-1 and TRBJ1-2; D is possibly TRBD1 (6 bases). V gave up 4 bases and J gave up 8 bases, with 17 bases separating them. Germline CDR1 and CDR2: MGHDK and SYGVNS. This CDR3 spans 14 amino acids. The CDR3 nucleotides are TGTGCCAGCAGTGGGACAGCCGGCGGCAGAGGCTACACCTTC. Translation gives CASSGTAGGRGYTF.

V is TRBV7-2 and J is TRBJ2-3; D possibly corresponds to TRBD2 (6 bases). This CDR3 has 16 amino acids. Between the trimmed V and J ends, which lost 3 bases and 4 bases, there was a span of 17 bases. Germline loops: CDR1 SGHTA, CDR2 FQGNSA. This chain's CDR3 is CASSLTSSVSPDTQYF. The CDR3 coding sequence is TGTGCCAGCAGCTTGACTAGTTCGGTATCCCCAGATACGCAGTATTTT.

Turning to this clone: Other nucleotide sequences in the sample specify the same CDR3. CDR3 in DNA: TGCGCCAGCAGGTCGAACACTGAAGCTTTCTTT. Protein sequence: CASRSNTEAFF. The V and J genes are TRBV5-1 and TRBJ1-1, with D hard to call. The CDR3 is made up of 11 amino acids. Trimming left V 5 bases short and J 1 base short, with 3 bases between. Germline V gives CDR1 SGHRS, CDR2 YFSETQ.

The table lists this clone with a few counts. The genes are TRBV19 and TRBJ1-5, with D possibly being TRBD1 (5 bases). The CDR3 covers 13 residues. The germline V gene encodes CDR1 LNHDA and CDR2 SQIVND (reference sequence). V lost 5 bases, J lost 1 base, and 6 bases lay in between. In nucleotides, the CDR3 is TGTGCCAGTAGTCACAGGAGCAATCAGCCCCAGCATTTT. It translates to CASSHRSNQPQHF.